The rows below give T cell receptor beta chains drawn from one sample of a study of blood T cell repertoires in COVID-19. Only in-frame clones appear in the TCRdb table, and some are missing; sequencing was by immunoSEQ multiplex PCR. The sample has tens of thousands of clones, approximately 90% seen once. The sequencing input was peripheral blood. Every receptor here comes from a human donor with active COVID-19. The donor label of this sample is uncertain. The CDR3 runs from the conserved cysteine through the conserved F or W. The D gene is left open where the match is weak. The listing skips clone size in some rows; elsewhere it reads once, few, many or a size class.

d_gene: -
j_gene: TRBJ1-2
abundance: -
v_gene: TRBV28
CDR3nt: TGTGCCAGCAGTTCAGGGGTCTTTTATGGCTACACCTTC
CDR3aa: CASSSGVFYGYTF

d_gene: -
j_gene: TRBJ1-2
abundance: -
v_gene: TRBV28
CDR3nt: TGTGCCAGCAGTTTAGGGGGGAACCGTAACTATGGCTACACCTTC
CDR3aa: CASSLGGNRNYGYTF

d_gene: -
j_gene: TRBJ2-4
abundance: -
v_gene: TRBV20-1
CDR3nt: TGCAGTGCTAGTCTTCCGGGACTCTGGAAAAACATTCAGTACTTC
CDR3aa: CSASLPGLWKNIQYF

d_gene: TRBD2
j_gene: TRBJ2-1
abundance: -
v_gene: TRBV7-9
CDR3nt: TGTGCCAGCAGCCCGGGAGGCGGCGGGAGCTCCTACAATGAGCAGTTCTTC
CDR3aa: CASSPGGGGSSYNEQFF

d_gene: TRBD1
j_gene: TRBJ2-5
abundance: -
v_gene: TRBV2
CDR3nt: TGTGCCGGGACAGGGGGTTTCGAGACCCAGTACTTC
CDR3aa: CAGTGGFETQYF

d_gene: -
j_gene: TRBJ2-7
abundance: -
v_gene: TRBV27
CDR3nt: TGTGCCAGCAGATCCCCCAGTTACGACTACGAGCAGTACTTC
CDR3aa: CASRSPSYDYEQYF

d_gene: -
j_gene: TRBJ2-5
abundance: -
v_gene: TRBV7-8
CDR3nt: TGTGCCAGCAGCTTAGAGGGAGGAGGTGAGGAGACCCAGTACTTC
CDR3aa: CASSLEGGGEETQYF

d_gene: -
j_gene: TRBJ1-2
abundance: -
v_gene: TRBV5-3
CDR3nt: TGTGCCAGAAAGGCCCGAGGGTATGGCTACACCTTC
CDR3aa: CARKARGYGYTF

d_gene: -
j_gene: TRBJ2-7
abundance: -
v_gene: TRBV4-1
CDR3nt: TGCGCCAGCAGCCAAGTAATGGGCGCACTTTACGAGCAGTACTTC
CDR3aa: CASSQVMGALYEQYF

d_gene: TRBD1
j_gene: TRBJ1-1
abundance: once
v_gene: TRBV3-1/TRBV3-2
CDR3nt: TGTGCCAGCAGCCAAGAGACAGGGGAGAACACTGAAGCTTTCTTT
CDR3aa: CASSQETGENTEAFF

d_gene: TRBD1
j_gene: TRBJ2-3
abundance: -
v_gene: TRBV7-3
CDR3nt: TGTGCCAGCAGCAGTGGAACCGGGACAGGGAACCTAGATACGCAGTATTTT
CDR3aa: CASSSGTGTGNLDTQYF

d_gene: TRBD2
j_gene: TRBJ2-7
abundance: -
v_gene: TRBV3-1/TRBV3-2
CDR3nt: TGTGCCAGCAGCCGCGCGGGAGCGGGGGGGACTGAGTACTTC
CDR3aa: CASSRAGAGGTEYF

d_gene: TRBD1
j_gene: TRBJ1-2
abundance: -
v_gene: TRBV9
CDR3nt: TGTGCCAGCAGCCTTCCAGGGGGCATGGATGGCTACACCTTC
CDR3aa: CASSLPGGMDGYTF

d_gene: TRBD1
j_gene: TRBJ1-4
abundance: -
v_gene: TRBV3-1/TRBV3-2
CDR3nt: TGTGCCAGCAGCCCCCCGGGACAGAAAAATGAAAAACTGTTTTTT
CDR3aa: CASSPPGQKNEKLFF

d_gene: -
j_gene: TRBJ2-2
abundance: -
v_gene: TRBV19
CDR3nt: TGTGCCAGTAGAAGATCAGCGCCGAACACCGGGGAGCTGTTTTTT
CDR3aa: CASRRSAPNTGELFF

d_gene: -
j_gene: TRBJ1-5
abundance: -
v_gene: TRBV24-1
CDR3nt: TGTGCCACCAGTGACGTGGGGGCAGGGCAGCCCCAGCATTTT
CDR3aa: CATSDVGAGQPQHF

d_gene: TRBD2
j_gene: TRBJ2-1
abundance: -
v_gene: TRBV4-1
CDR3nt: TGCGCCAGCAGAACTAGCGGGCCCTTAAGTGAGCAGTTCTTC
CDR3aa: CASRTSGPLSEQFF

d_gene: -
j_gene: TRBJ1-6
abundance: -
v_gene: TRBV6-5
CDR3nt: TGTGCCAGCAGTTACGAGTCCTATAATTCACCCCTCCACTTT
CDR3aa: CASSYESYNSPLHF

d_gene: TRBD1
j_gene: TRBJ1-5
abundance: -
v_gene: TRBV29-1
CDR3nt: TGCAGCGTTGTCTACAGGGGGCGGGTTCAGCCCCAGCATTTT
CDR3aa: CSVVYRGRVQPQHF

d_gene: TRBD1
j_gene: TRBJ1-2
abundance: -
v_gene: TRBV6-5
CDR3nt: TGTGCCAGCAGCGCCCCGGACAGGGGGACTCATGGCTACACCTTC
CDR3aa: CASSAPDRGTHGYTF

d_gene: TRBD1
j_gene: TRBJ2-7
abundance: -
v_gene: TRBV11-3
CDR3nt: TGTGCCAGCAGCAAGACAGGGCCCAGCTCCTACGAGCAGTACTTC
CDR3aa: CASSKTGPSSYEQYF

d_gene: -
j_gene: TRBJ1-2
abundance: once
v_gene: TRBV4-3
CDR3nt: TGCGCCAGCAGCCAAGAGAGGGTTAAGGTGGATTATGGCTACACCTTC
CDR3aa: CASSQERVKVDYGYTF

d_gene: -
j_gene: TRBJ1-4
abundance: -
v_gene: TRBV3-1/TRBV3-2
CDR3nt: TGTGCCAGCAGCCAAGATTCCGGGGAAAAACTGTTTTTT
CDR3aa: CASSQDSGEKLFF

d_gene: -
j_gene: TRBJ2-2
abundance: -
v_gene: TRBV5-1
CDR3nt: TGCGCCAGCAGCTTGGCCCGACAGGCTTGGGAGACCGGGGAGCTGTTTTTT
CDR3aa: CASSLARQAWETGELFF

d_gene: -
j_gene: TRBJ2-7
abundance: few
v_gene: TRBV4-2
CDR3nt: TGTGCCAGCAGCCAAGAAGGGCAGGGGTTTTACGAGCAGTACTTC
CDR3aa: CASSQEGQGFYEQYF